Below, 5 T cell receptor beta chains from the same sample are listed, as sequenced in a study of cytotoxic CD8 clonotypes in ibrutinib-treated CLL. TCRdb keeps only in-frame clones here, not all; method: immunoSEQ multiplex PCR. The sample carries roughly 160,000 clones, 81% recorded once. The sequencing here drew on PBMCs, taken after 12 months of ibrutinib treatment. The receptors were sampled from a human donor with chronic lymphocytic leukemia.

The chain combines TRBV6-5 with TRBJ2-7; 7 positions agree with TRBD1. Germline V CDR1 and CDR2: MNHEY, SVGAGI. V was pared by 8 bases and J by 7 bases, with 14 bases of the junction left unmatched. The CDR3 extends over 14 amino acids. The CDR3 DNA reads TGTGCCAGCTCTCGTCTGGGGGCACAGGGGGAGCAGTACTTC. It specifies CASSRLGAQGEQYF.

To note about this clone: A junction end diverges from the germline sequence, so it may reflect a read error. This CDR3 reads CASSLVVGGHEQYF. As DNA, the CDR3 is TGTGCTAGCAGCTTAGTGGTGGGAGGGCACGAGCAGTACTTC. V is TRBV7-7 and J is TRBJ2-7; 7 bases are shared with TRBD2. There are 14 residues in the CDR3. Germline V CDR1 and CDR2: SSHAT, FNYEAQ (reference sequence).

As DNA, the CDR3 is TGTGCCAGCAGCTTAGCTGGGGTATTCGAGTACGAGCAGTACTTC. Its protein is CASSLAGVFEYEQYF. The chain joins TRBV11-2 to TRBJ2-7, with D uncertain. Per the germline V gene, CDR1 is SGHAT and CDR2 is FQNNGV. This CDR3 spans 15 amino acids. The V end lost 1 base, the J end lost 4 bases, and 14 bases lay between the germline ends. Combining the CDR3 with reference TRBV11-2 and TRBJ2-7 gives the whole variable domain EAGVAQSPRYKIIEKRQSVAFWCNPISGHATLYWYQQILGQGPKLLIQFQNNGVVDDSQLPKDRFSAERLKGVDSTLKIQPAKLEDSAVYLCASSLAGVFEYEQYFGPGTRLTVT.

This clone was observed once. This chain's CDR3 is CASSFAGGLGNEQFF. The DNA of the CDR3 is TGCGCCAGCAGCTTTGCGGGAGGGCTGGGGAATGAGCAGTTCTTC. The chain employs TRBV5-1 and TRBJ2-1, with 9 bases fitting TRBD2. CDR3 length: 15 amino acids. Germline CDR1 and CDR2: SGHRS and YFSETQ. The V segment lost 2 bases and the J segment 7 bases; nucleotides outside the gene matches: 7.

The chain is built from TRBV28 and TRBJ2-1, with 7 nucleotides matching TRBD1. Germline V gene sequence: CDR1 MDHEN, CDR2 SYDVKM. The CDR3 loop spans 15 amino acids. Trimming at V came to 7 bases and at J to 5 bases, leaving 11 bases not matched to a gene. The CDR3 region has the DNA TGTGCCAGCAACCTTCGGGGCAGGGGGAACAATGAGCAGTTCTTC. Residues: CASNLRGRGNNEQFF.